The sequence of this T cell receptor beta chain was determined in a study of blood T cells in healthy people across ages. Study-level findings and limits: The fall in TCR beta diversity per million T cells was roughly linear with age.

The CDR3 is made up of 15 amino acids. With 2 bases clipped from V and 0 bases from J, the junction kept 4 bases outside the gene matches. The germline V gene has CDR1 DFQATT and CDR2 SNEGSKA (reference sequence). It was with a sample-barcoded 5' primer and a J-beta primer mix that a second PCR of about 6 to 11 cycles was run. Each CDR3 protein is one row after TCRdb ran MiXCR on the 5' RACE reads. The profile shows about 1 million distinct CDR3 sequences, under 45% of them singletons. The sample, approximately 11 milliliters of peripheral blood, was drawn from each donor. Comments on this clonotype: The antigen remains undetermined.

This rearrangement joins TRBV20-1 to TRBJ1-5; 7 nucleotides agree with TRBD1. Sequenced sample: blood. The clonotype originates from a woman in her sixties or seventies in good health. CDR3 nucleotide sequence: TGCAGTGCTAGATCTACAGGGGTTAGCAATCAGCCCCAGCATTTT. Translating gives CSARSTGVSNQPQHF.